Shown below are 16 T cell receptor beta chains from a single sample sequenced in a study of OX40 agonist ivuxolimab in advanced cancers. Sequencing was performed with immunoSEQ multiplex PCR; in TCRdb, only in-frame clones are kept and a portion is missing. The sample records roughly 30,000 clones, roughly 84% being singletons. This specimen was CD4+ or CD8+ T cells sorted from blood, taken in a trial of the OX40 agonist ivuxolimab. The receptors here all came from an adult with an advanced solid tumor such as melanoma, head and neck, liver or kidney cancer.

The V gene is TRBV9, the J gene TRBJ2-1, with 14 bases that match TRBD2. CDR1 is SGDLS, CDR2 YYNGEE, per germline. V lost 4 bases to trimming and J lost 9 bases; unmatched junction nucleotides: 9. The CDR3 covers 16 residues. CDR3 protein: CASSPGTSGSYGEQFF. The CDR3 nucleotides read TGTGCCAGCAGCCCAGGGACTAGCGGGAGTTACGGTGAGCAGTTCTTC.

DNA of the CDR3: TGTGCCAGCAGCTTCGGGACAGGGGTCAATGAGCAGTTCTTC. Translation: CASSFGTGVNEQFF. The J gene is TRBJ2-1, the V gene TRBV5-4; TRBD1 aligns across 10 bases. The germline gives CDR1 SGHNT, CDR2 YYREEE (reference sequence). This CDR3 region has 14 residues. V shed 2 bases, J shed 6 bases, and the junction held 2 bases outside the gene matches. The variable domain in full, with the rest retrieved from reference TRBV5-4 and TRBJ2-1, is ETGVTQSPTHLIKTRGQQVTLRCSSQSGHNTVSWYQQALGQGPQFIFQYYREEENGRGNFPPRFSGLQFPNYSSELNVNALELDDSALYLCASSFGTGVNEQFFGPGTRLTVL.

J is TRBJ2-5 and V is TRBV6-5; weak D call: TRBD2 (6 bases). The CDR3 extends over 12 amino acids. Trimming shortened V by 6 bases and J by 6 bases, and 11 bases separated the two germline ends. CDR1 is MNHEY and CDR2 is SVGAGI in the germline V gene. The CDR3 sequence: CASRTSPKTQYF. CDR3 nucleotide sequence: TGTGCCAGCAGGACTAGTCCCAAGACCCAGTACTTC.

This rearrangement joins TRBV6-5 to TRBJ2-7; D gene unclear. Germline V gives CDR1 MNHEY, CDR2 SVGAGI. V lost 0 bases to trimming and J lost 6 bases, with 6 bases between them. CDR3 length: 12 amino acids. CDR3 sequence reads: CASSYSGSEQYF. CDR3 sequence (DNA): TGTGCCAGCAGTTACTCGGGGTCCGAGCAGTACTTC.

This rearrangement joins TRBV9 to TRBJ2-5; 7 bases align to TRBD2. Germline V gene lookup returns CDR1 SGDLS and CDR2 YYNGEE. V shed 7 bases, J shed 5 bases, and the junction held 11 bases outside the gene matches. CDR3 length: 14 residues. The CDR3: CASGDGGGRETQYF. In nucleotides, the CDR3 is TGTGCCAGCGGGGATGGCGGGGGAAGGGAGACCCAGTACTTC.

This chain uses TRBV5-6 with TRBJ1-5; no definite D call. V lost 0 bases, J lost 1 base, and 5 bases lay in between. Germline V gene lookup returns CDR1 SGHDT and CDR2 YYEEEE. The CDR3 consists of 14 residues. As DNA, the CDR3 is TGTGCCAGCAGCTTGGTGGGGAGCAATCAGCCCCAGCATTTT. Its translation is CASSLVGSNQPQHF.

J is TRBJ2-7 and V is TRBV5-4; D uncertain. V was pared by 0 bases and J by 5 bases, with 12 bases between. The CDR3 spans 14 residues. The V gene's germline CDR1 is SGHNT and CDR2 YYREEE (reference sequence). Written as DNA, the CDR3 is TGTGCCAGCAGCTTGGCTTGGGGTTCCGACGAGCAGTACTTC. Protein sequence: CASSLAWGSDEQYF.

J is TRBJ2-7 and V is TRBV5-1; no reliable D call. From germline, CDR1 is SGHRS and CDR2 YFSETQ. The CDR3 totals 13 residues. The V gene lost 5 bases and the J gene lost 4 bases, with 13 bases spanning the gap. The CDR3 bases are TGCGCCAGCAGTTCGACTCTAGGATACGAGCAGTACTTC. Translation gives CASSSTLGYEQYF.

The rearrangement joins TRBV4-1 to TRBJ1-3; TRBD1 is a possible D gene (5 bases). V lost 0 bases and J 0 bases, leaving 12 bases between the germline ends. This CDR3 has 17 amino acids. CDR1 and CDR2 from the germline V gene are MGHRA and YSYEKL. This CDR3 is CASSQDRGVYSGNTIYF. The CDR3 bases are TGCGCCAGCAGCCAAGATCGGGGGGTCTACTCTGGAAACACCATATATTTT.

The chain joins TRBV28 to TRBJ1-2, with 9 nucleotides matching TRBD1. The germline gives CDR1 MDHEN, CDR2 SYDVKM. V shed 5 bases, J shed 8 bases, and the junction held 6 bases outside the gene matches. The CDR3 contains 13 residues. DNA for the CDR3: TGTGCCAGCAGTCTCGGACAGGGGCTGGGCTACACCTTC. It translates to CASSLGQGLGYTF.

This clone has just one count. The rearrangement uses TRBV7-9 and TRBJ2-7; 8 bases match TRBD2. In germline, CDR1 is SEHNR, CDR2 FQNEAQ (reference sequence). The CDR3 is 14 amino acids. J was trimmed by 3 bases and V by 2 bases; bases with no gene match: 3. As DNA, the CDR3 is TGTGCCAGCAGCTTAAGCGGGAGTATCTACGAGCAGTACTTC. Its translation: CASSLSGSIYEQYF.

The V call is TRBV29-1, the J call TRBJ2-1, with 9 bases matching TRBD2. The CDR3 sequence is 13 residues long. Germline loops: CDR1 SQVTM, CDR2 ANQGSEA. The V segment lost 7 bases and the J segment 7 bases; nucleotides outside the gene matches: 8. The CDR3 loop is CSEGLAKGNEQFF. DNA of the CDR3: TGCAGCGAAGGACTAGCGAAAGGGAATGAGCAGTTCTTC.

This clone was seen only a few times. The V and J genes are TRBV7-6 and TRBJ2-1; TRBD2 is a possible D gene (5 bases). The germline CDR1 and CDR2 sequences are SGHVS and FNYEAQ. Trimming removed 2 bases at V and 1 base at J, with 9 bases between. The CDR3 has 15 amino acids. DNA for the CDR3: TGTGCCAGCAGCTTAACAAGAGGGTCCTACAATGAGCAGTTCTTC. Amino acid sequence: CASSLTRGSYNEQFF.

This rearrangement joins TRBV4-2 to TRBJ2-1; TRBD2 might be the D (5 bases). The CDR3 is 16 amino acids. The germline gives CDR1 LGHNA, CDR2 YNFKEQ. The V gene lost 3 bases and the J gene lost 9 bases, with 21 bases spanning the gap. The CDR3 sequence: CASSHPAPTSSTEQFF. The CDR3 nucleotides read TGTGCCAGCAGCCACCCAGCCCCAACTAGTTCGACTGAGCAGTTCTTC.

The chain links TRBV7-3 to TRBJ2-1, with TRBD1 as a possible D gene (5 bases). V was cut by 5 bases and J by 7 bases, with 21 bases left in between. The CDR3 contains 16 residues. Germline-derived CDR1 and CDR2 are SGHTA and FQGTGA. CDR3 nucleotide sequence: TGTGCCAGCAGCCCCGACAGCATCGGGTATGGGAATGAGCAGTTCTTC. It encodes CASSPDSIGYGNEQFF.

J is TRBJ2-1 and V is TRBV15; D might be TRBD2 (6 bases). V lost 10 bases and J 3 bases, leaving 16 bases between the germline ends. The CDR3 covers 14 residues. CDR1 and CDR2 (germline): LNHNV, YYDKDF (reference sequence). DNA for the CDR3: TGTGCCATTGGGATAGCGGAGAACTACAATGAGCAGTTCTTC. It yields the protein CAIGIAENYNEQFF.